This is a list of T cell receptor beta chains from one sample in a study of shared clonotypes between healthy human individuals. Produced via immunoSEQ multiplex PCR; TCRdb's table is partial and in-frame only. This table has 2 million to 2.5 million clones, approximately 95% appearing once. What was sequenced was naive CD4+ T cells from PBMCs. These TCRs come from a man aged 18-30 years in good health. Some clones in this sample may be carry-over from other donors' samples. The conserved cysteine and the conserved F or W are not part of the CDR3 here. Fields, in order: J gene, V gene, D gene, CDR3 protein. A D gene is named only where the DNA matches it firmly.

>TRBJ1-1|TRBV10-3|-
AISESTVGPHRFDTEAF
>TRBJ2-1|TRBV7-3|-
ASSLGSRIPPNEQF
>TRBJ1-4|TRBV30|-
AWSVGGSEKLF
>TRBJ2-3|TRBV19|TRBD2
ASYSRGTSGTDTQY
>TRBJ2-7|TRBV11-3|TRBD1
ASSKGGTGGNYEQY
>TRBJ2-1|TRBV9|TRBD1
ASSVRGDRESEQF
>TRBJ2-3|TRBV7-3|-
ASSLSDRGTQY
>TRBJ1-1|TRBV19|-
ASSTPSGFTEAF
>TRBJ1-2|TRBV4-3|-
ASSQDLGNRGYT
>TRBJ2-7|TRBV27|-
ASSLKGASWSYEQY
>TRBJ1-1|TRBV19|-
ASSIRGAHTEAF
>TRBJ2-5|TRBV30|-
AWSEGPYQETQY
>TRBJ2-1|TRBV5-1|TRBD2
ASKGTSGMEEQF
>TRBJ1-2|TRBV29-1|-
SVGQDYGYT
>TRBJ2-1|TRBV18|TRBD2
ASSPQSTIAGVLNEQF
>TRBJ2-5|TRBV5-1|-
ASSLGRHLWETQY
>TRBJ2-7|TRBV21-1|-
ASIGCGAGEPAEQY
>TRBJ2-2|TRBV19|TRBD1
ASSPRQGRDGELF
>TRBJ1-5|TRBV6-6|-
ASSFSNQPQH
>TRBJ1-5|TRBV10-2|-
ASAQGTSNQPQH
>TRBJ2-2|TRBV18|-
ASSPNRSQVIQRPGELF
>TRBJ2-2|TRBV5-4|TRBD1
ASSPQGAGTGELF
>TRBJ2-7|TRBV5-1|-
ASSFGRDPYEQY
>TRBJ1-2|TRBV30|-
AWTGEGYGYT
>TRBJ2-5|TRBV28|TRBD2
ASSFSGVAGEETQY
>TRBJ2-1|TRBV7-9|TRBD2
ASSFRTSGRNEQF
>TRBJ2-7|TRBV25-1|-
ASSEGSASQY
>TRBJ2-1|TRBV6-1|-
ASSEAYGPGLWF
>TRBJ2-5|TRBV6-1|TRBD1
ASTQGARKETQY
>TRBJ1-2|TRBV19|TRBD1
ASSMDRAANYGYT
>TRBJ2-6|TRBV21-1|-
ASSISTTDLNSGANVLT
>TRBJ2-4|TRBV4-1|TRBD2
ASSQGLAGGPKNIQY
>TRBJ2-7|TRBV13|TRBD1
ASSSTGTVPYEQY
>TRBJ1-5|TRBV19|TRBD1
ASSSGTAYNQPQH
>TRBJ2-3|TRBV7-3|TRBD2
ASSLRTSGATDTQY
>TRBJ1-4|TRBV19|-
ASSSLGRATNEKLF
>TRBJ2-7|TRBV11-3|-
ASSWGSTGPYEQY
>TRBJ2-1|TRBV7-3|-
ASSWAGTYNEQF
>TRBJ2-1|TRBV7-2|-
ASSLASRARGEQF
>TRBJ1-2|TRBV5-1|TRBD1
ASSSGTGKSYGYT
>TRBJ2-5|TRBV5-1|-
ASSLYLAGAETQY
>TRBJ2-5|TRBV7-2|-
ASSSRETQY